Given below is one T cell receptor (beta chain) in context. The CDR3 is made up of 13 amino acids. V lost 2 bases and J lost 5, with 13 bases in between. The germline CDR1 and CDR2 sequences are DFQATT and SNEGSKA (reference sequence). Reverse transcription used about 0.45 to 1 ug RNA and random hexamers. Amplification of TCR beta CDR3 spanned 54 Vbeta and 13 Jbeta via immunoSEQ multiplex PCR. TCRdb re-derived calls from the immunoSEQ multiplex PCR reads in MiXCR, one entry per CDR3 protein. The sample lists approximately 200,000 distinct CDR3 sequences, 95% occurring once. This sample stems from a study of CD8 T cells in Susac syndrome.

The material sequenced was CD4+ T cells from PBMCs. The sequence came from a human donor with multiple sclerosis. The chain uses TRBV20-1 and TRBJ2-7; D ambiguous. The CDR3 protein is CSARRPAIDEQYF. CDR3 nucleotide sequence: TGCAGTGCTAGAAGACCCGCCATCGACGAGCAGTACTTC.